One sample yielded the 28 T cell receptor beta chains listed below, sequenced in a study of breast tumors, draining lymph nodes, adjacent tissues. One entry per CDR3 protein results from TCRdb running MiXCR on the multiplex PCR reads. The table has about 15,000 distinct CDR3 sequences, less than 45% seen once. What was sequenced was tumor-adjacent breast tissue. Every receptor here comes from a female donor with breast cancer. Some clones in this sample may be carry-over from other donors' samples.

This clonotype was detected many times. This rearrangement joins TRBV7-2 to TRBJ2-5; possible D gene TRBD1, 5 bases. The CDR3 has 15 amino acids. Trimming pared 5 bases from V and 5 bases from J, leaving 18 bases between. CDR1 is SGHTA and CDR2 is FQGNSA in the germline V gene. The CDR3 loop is CASSPRQGYGETQYF. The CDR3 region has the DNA TGTGCCAGCAGCCCCCGGCAGGGTTACGGTGAGACCCAGTACTTC.

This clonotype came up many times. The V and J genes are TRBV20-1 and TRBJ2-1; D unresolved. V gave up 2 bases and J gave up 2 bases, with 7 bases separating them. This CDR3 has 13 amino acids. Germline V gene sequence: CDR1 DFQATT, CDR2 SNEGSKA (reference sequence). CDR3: CSARLTAYNEQFF. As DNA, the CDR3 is TGCAGTGCTAGATTGACGGCCTACAATGAGCAGTTCTTC.

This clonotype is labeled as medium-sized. CDR3: CASSEASGQLYGYTF. The CDR3 DNA sequence: TGTGCCAGCAGTGAAGCGTCTGGACAGCTATATGGCTACACCTTC. The chain is built from TRBV6-1 and TRBJ1-2, with TRBD1 as a possible D gene (6 bases). V lost 0 bases to trimming and J lost 5 bases, with 13 bases between them. Per the germline V gene, CDR1 is MNHNS and CDR2 is SASEGT. The CDR3 has 15 residues.

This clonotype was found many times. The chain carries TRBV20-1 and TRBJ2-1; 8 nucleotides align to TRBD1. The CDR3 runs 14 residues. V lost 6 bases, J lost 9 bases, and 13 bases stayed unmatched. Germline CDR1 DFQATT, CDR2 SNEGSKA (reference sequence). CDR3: CSAPLSQGAGEQFF. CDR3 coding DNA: TGCAGTGCCCCACTTTCGCAGGGGGCCGGTGAGCAGTTCTTC.

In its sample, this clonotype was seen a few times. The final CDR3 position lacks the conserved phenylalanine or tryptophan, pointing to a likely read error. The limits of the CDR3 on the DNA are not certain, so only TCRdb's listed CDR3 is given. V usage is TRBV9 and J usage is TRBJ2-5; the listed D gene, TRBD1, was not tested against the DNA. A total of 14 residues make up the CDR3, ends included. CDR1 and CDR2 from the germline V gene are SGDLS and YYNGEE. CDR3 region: CASSVGGRQATQCL.

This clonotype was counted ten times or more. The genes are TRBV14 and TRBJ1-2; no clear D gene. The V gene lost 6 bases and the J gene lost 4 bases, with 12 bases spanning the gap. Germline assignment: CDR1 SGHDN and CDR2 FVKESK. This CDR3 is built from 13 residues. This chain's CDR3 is CASRNPRIYGYTF. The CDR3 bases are TGTGCCAGCAGAAACCCCCGGATCTATGGCTACACCTTC.

CDR3 amino acids: CAWNFGTSGYNEQFF. The CDR3 region has the DNA TGTGCCTGGAACTTCGGGACTAGCGGTTACAATGAGCAGTTCTTC. The chain employs TRBV30 and TRBJ2-1; 11 nucleotides agree with TRBD2. The CDR3 covers 15 residues. The V gene end was trimmed by 4 bases and the J gene end by 4 bases; junction bases not matched to a gene: 6. From germline, CDR1 is GTSNPN and CDR2 SVGIG (reference sequence).

Written as DNA, the CDR3 is TGTGCCAGCAGTTTGACTAGGAAATCCTACGAGCAGTACTTC. Protein: CASSLTRKSYEQYF. The chain carries TRBV12-3 or TRBV12-4 and TRBJ2-7, with D possibly being TRBD2 (6 bases). The CDR3 is made up of 14 amino acids. V dropped 3 bases and J dropped 1 base, with 10 bases sitting between them.

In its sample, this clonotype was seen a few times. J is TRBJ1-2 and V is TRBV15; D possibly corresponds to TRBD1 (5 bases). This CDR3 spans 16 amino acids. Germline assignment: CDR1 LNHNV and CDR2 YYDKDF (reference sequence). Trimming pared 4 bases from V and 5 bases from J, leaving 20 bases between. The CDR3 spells CATSKGKKRSDYGYTF. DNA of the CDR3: TGTGCCACCAGCAAGGGGAAAAAACGATCCGATTATGGCTACACCTTC.

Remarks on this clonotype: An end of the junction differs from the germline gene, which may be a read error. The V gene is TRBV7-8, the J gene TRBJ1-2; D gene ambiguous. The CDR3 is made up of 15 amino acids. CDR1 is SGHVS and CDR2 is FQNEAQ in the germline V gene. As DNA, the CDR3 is TGTGCCAGCAGCGAATCCCGCACAACCAACTATGACTACCCCTTC. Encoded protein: CASSESRTTNYDYPF.

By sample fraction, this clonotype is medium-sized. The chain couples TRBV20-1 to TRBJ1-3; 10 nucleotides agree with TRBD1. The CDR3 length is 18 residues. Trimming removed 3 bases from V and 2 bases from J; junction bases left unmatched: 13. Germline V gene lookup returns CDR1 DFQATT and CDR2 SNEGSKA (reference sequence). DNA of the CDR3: TGCAGTGCTAGGGACAGGGGGTCTCAGAAAAGTCCTGGAAACACCATATATTTT. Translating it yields CSARDRGSQKSPGNTIYF.

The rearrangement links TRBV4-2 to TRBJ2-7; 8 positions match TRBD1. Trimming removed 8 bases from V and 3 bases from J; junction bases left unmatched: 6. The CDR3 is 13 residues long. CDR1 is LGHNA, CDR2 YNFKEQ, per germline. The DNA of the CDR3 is TGTGCCAGCTCCGGACAGGGCGACTACGAGCAGTACTTC. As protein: CASSGQGDYEQYF.

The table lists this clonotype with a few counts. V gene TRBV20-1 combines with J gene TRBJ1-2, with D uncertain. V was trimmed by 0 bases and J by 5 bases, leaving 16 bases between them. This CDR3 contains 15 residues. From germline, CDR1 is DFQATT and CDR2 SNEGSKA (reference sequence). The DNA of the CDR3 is TGCAGTGCTAGAGATCCTTACGTGGACCTTTATGGCTACACCTTC. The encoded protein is CSARDPYVDLYGYTF.

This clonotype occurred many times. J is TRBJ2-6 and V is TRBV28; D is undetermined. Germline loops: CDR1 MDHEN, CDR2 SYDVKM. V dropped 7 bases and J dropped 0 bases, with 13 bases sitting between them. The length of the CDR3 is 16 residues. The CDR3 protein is CASTPVGFSGANVLTF. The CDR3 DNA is TGTGCCAGCACCCCAGTTGGGTTCTCTGGGGCCAACGTCCTGACTTTC.

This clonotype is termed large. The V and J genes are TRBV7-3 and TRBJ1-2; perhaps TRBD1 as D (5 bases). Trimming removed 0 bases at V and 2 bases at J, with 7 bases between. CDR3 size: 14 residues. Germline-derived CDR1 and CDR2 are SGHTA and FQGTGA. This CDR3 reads CASSLTRGNYGYTF. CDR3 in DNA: TGTGCCAGCAGCTTAACGCGGGGGAACTATGGCTACACCTTC.

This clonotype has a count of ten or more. This chain's CDR3 is CASGTSGVGTSYNEQFF. For the CDR3, the DNA is TGTGCCAGCGGGACTAGCGGGGTAGGGACCTCCTACAATGAGCAGTTCTTC. The chain couples TRBV19 to TRBJ2-1; 13 bases fit TRBD2. Trimming removed 9 bases from V and 0 bases from J; junction bases left unmatched: 8. Germline CDR1 LNHDA, CDR2 SQIVND (reference sequence). This CDR3 region has 17 residues. The variable domain in full, with the rest retrieved from reference TRBV19 and TRBJ2-1, is DGGITQSPKYLFRKEGQNVTLSCEQNLNHDAMYWYRQDPGQGLRLIYYSQIVNDFQKGDIAEGYSVSREKKESFPLTVTSAQKNPTAFYLCASGTSGVGTSYNEQFFGPGTRLTVL.

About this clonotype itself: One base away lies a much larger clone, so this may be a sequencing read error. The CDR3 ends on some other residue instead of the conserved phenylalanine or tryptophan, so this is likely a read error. The CDR3 DNA sequence: TGTGCCAGCAGCTTATTAGACCAGAAGGGTGAAGCTTTCCTT. It encodes CASSLLDQKGEAFL. The chain links TRBV7-8 to TRBJ1-1; D remains unclear. Germline V CDR1 and CDR2: SGHVS, FQNEAQ. The germline V and J ends were trimmed by 2 bases and 7 bases, with 14 bases remaining between them. The CDR3 is made up of 14 amino acids.

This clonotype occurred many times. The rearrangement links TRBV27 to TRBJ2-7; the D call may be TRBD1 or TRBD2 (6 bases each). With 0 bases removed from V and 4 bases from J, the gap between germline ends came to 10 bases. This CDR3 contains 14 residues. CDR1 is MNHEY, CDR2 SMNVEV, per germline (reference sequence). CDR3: CASSLSEGGYEQYF. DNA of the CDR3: TGTGCCAGCAGTTTATCCGAGGGGGGATACGAGCAGTACTTC.

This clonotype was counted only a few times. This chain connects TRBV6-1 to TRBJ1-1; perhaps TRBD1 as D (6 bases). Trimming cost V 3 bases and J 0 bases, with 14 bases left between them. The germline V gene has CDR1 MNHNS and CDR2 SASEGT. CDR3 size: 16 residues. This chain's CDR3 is CASSEGEQGMNTEAFF. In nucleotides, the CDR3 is TGTGCCAGCAGTGAGGGAGAACAGGGAATGAACACTGAAGCTTTCTTT.

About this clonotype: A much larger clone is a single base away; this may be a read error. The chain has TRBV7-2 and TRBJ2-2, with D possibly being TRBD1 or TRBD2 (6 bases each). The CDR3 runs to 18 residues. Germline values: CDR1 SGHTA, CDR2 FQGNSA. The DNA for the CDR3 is TGTGCCAGCAGCACAATCTTGGGGGGCTACGCGAACACCCGGGAGCTGTTTTTT. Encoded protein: CASSTILGGYANTRELFF. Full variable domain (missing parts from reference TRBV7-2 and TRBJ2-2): GAGVSQSPSNKVTEKGKDVELRCDPISGHTALYWYRQSLGQGLEFLIYFQGNSAPDKSGLPSDRFSAERTGGSVSTLTIQRTQQEDSAVYLCASSTILGGYANTRELFFGEGSRLTVL.

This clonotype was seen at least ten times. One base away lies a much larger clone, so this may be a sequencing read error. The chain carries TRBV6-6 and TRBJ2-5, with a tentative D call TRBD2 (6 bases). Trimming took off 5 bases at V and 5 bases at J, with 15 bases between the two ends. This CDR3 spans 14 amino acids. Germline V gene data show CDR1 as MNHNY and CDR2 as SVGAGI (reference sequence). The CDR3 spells CASSRWRAGETQYF. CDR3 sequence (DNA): TGTGCCAGCAGTCGGTGGAGGGCCGGGGAGACCCAGTACTTC.

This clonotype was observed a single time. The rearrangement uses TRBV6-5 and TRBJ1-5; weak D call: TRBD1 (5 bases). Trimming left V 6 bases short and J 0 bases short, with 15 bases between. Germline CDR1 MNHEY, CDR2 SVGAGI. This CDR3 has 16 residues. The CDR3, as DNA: TGTGCCAGCAGACCTATCGGGGGTTTTAGCAATCAGCCCCAGCATTTT. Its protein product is CASRPIGGFSNQPQHF.

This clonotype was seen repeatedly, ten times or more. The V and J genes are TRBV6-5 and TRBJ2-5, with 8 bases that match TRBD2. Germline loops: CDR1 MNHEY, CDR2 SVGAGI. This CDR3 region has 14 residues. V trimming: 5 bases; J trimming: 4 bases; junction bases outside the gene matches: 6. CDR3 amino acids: CASSPGLARETQYF. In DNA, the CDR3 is TGTGCCAGCAGTCCCGGACTAGCTCGAGAGACCCAGTACTTC.

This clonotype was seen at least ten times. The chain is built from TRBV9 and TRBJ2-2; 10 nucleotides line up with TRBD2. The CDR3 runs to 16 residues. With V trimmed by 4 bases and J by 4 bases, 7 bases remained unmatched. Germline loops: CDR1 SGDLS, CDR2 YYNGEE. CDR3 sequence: CASSLGSGRVTGELFF. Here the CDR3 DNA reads TGTGCCAGCAGCTTAGGGAGCGGGAGGGTCACCGGGGAGCTGTTTTTT. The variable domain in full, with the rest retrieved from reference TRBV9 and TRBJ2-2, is DSGVTQTPKHLITATGQRVTLRCSPRSGDLSVYWYQQSLDQGLQFLIQYYNGEERAKGNILERFSAQQFPDLHSELNLSSLELGDSALYFCASSLGSGRVTGELFFGEGSRLTVL.

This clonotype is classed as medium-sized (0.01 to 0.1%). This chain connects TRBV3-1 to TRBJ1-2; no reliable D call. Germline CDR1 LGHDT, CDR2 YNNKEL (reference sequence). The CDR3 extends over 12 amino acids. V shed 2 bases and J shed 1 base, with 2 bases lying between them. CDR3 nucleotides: TGTGCCAGCAGCCAAAATAACTATGGCTACACCTTC. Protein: CASSQNNYGYTF.

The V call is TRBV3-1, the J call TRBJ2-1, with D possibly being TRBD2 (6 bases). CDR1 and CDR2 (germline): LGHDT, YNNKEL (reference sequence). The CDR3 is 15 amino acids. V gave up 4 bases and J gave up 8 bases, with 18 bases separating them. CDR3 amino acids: CASSPAGSIFDEQFF. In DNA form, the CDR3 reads TGTGCCAGCAGCCCTGCGGGGTCCATTTTCGATGAGCAGTTCTTC.

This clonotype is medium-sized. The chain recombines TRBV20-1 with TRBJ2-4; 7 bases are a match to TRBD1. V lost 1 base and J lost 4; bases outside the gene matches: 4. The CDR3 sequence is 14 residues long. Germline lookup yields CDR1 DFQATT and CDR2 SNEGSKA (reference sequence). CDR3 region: CSARAGQPKNIQYF. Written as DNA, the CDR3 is TGCAGTGCTAGAGCGGGACAGCCTAAAAACATTCAGTACTTC.

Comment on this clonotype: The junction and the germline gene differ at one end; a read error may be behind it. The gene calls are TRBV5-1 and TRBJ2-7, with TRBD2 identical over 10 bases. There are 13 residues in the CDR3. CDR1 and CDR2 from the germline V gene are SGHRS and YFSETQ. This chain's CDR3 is CASSVAGGDDQYF. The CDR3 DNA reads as TGCGCCAGCAGTGTAGCGGGAGGTGACGACCAGTACTTC.